One and the same sample provided the 20 T cell receptor beta chains below, sequenced in a study of response to subunit inactivated influenza vaccine. From the RT-PCR reads, TCRdb called clonotypes with MiXCR, one entry per CDR3 protein. The data contain roughly 540,000 distinct CDR3 sequences, approximately 24% of them singletons. This same sample was also part of a study on T cells expressing NK-cell markers. From that second work: Libraries used 5'RACE template switching adding universal primer site and UMIs.

Sequencing was performed on CD4+ T cells sorted from PBMCs, taken approximately 13 days after vaccination. The receptors originated from a man aged 50 to 60 who received an inactivated influenza vaccine.

This clonotype was picked up many times. This chain links TRBV5-1 with TRBJ2-1; D is undetermined. CDR3 length equals 13 residues. CDR1 SGHRS and CDR2 YFSETQ come from the germline V gene. Trimming took 3 bases from V and 4 from J, leaving 8 bases between them. Written as DNA, the CDR3 is TGCGCCAGCAGCTCGACACGGTACAATGAGCAGTTCTTC. Amino acid sequence: CASSSTRYNEQFF.

The genes are TRBV28 and TRBJ2-1; D is possibly TRBD1 (6 bases). CDR1 is MDHEN and CDR2 is SYDVKM in the germline V gene. V was pared by 7 bases and J by 12 bases, with 16 bases between. The CDR3 runs 12 residues. This CDR3 reads CASTKGGFWQFF. CDR3 DNA sequence: TGTGCCAGCACCAAAGGGGGTTTTTGGCAGTTCTTC. Full variable domain (missing parts from reference TRBV28 and TRBJ2-1): DVKVTQSSRYLVKRTGEKVFLECVQDMDHENMFWYRQDPGLGLRLIYFSYDVKMKEKGDIPEGYSVSREKKERFSLILESASTNQTSMYLCASTKGGFWQFFGPGTRLTVL.

The rearrangement joins TRBV7-9 to TRBJ2-5, with 8 positions matching TRBD2. Trimming removed 7 bases from V and 1 base from J; junction bases left unmatched: 8. CDR1 and CDR2 (germline): SEHNR, FQNEAQ (reference sequence). CDR3 size: 15 residues. The CDR3 spells CASIDSGTTQETQYF. The CDR3 nucleotides read TGTGCCAGCATCGATAGCGGGACTACCCAAGAGACCCAGTACTTC.

This clonotype was seen only a few times. The J gene is TRBJ2-3, the V gene TRBV20-1, with D perhaps assigned TRBD1 or TRBD2 (6 bases each). Germline V lookup: CDR1 DFQATT, CDR2 SNEGSKA (reference sequence). CDR3 length: 15 residues. V lost 6 bases and J 0 bases, leaving 16 bases between the germline ends. For the CDR3, the DNA is TGCAGTGCAGCGGCTAGGGGGGCTAGCACAGATACGCAGTATTTT. Its translation: CSAAARGASTDTQYF.

For this clonotype: It is likely a read error, because the conserved phenylalanine at the end of the CDR3 is missing. The chain recombines TRBV6-1 with TRBJ1-2; D gene unclear. CDR3 length: 13 amino acids. Trimming shortened V by 3 bases and J by 4 bases, and 9 bases separated the two germline ends. Germline CDR1 reads MNHNS; CDR2 reads SASEGT. DNA for the CDR3: TGTGCCAGCAGTGACAGCCCTGGCTATGGCTACACCGTC. Protein product: CASSDSPGYGYTV.

This clonotype was counted between two and nine times. The V call is TRBV3-1, the J call TRBJ2-2; D is undetermined. V dropped 3 bases and J dropped 0 bases, with 11 bases sitting between them. This CDR3 spans 16 amino acids. Germline V gene lookup returns CDR1 LGHDT and CDR2 YNNKEL (reference sequence). This chain's CDR3 is CASSHGPTPNTGELFF. In nucleotides, the CDR3 is TGTGCCAGCAGCCATGGGCCGACCCCGAACACCGGGGAGCTGTTTTTT.

V usage is TRBV20-1 and J usage is TRBJ2-7, with 8 positions matching TRBD2. The ends lost 3 bases at V and 0 bases at J; junction bases unmatched: 1. Germline loops: CDR1 DFQATT, CDR2 SNEGSKA (reference sequence). This CDR3 has 13 residues. Here the CDR3 DNA reads TGCAGTGCTAGTAGCGGGGTCTCCTACGAGCAGTACTTC. Amino acid sequence: CSASSGVSYEQYF.

This clonotype has ten or more counts. The rearrangement uses TRBV10-3 and TRBJ2-5; the D gene is possibly TRBD1 (5 bases). The CDR3 is 13 amino acids. The germline CDR1 and CDR2 sequences are ENHRY and SYGVKD. CDR3 in amino acids: CATSNGREETQYF. The CDR3 region has the DNA TGTGCGACATCAAATGGCAGGGAAGAGACCCAGTACTTC.

The chain joins TRBV30 to TRBJ1-4, with TRBD1 matching 9 bases. With 3 bases clipped from V and 8 bases from J, the junction kept 7 bases outside the gene matches. This CDR3 contains 14 residues. Germline CDR1 GTSNPN, CDR2 SVGIG (reference sequence). CDR3 amino acids: CAWREQGAGEKLFF. The CDR3 DNA is TGTGCCTGGAGGGAACAGGGGGCAGGAGAAAAACTGTTTTTT.

This chain uses TRBV11-2 with TRBJ2-1; 10 bases line up with TRBD2. After removal of 5 bases from V and 12 bases from J, the junction contained 10 bases not matched to a gene. From germline, CDR1 is SGHAT and CDR2 FQNNGV. The CDR3 runs to 14 residues. The CDR3 loop reads CASSMSGRAVGQFF. The CDR3 DNA is TGTGCCAGCAGCATGAGCGGGAGGGCCGTCGGGCAGTTCTTC.

This clonotype has a handful of counts. The chain is built from TRBV7-2 and TRBJ2-5; no clear D gene. Germline CDR1 SGHTA, CDR2 FQGNSA. The CDR3 totals 14 residues. Trimming cost V 4 bases and J 1 base, with 10 bases left between them. Here the CDR3 reads CASSSRRSQETQYF. CDR3 DNA sequence: TGTGCCAGCAGCTCCCGACGCTCCCAAGAGACCCAGTACTTC.

This clonotype occurred a few times. The CDR3 here is CSARDVRPIRGYNEQFF. The CDR3 DNA follows: TGCAGTGCTAGAGATGTGCGGCCCATCAGGGGCTACAATGAGCAGTTCTTC. This chain uses TRBV20-1 with TRBJ2-1; D might be TRBD1 (6 bases). Looked up from germline, CDR1 is DFQATT and CDR2 is SNEGSKA (reference sequence). V was trimmed by 0 bases and J by 3 bases, leaving 18 bases between them. CDR3 size: 17 residues.

The chain combines TRBV12-3 or TRBV12-4 with TRBJ1-2, with D possibly matching TRBD1 (5 bases). Trimming cost V 2 bases and J 3 bases, with 13 bases left between them. This CDR3 comprises 15 residues. CDR3 residues: CASSLTLRVDYGYTF. The CDR3 nucleotides are TGTGCCAGCAGTTTAACCCTCAGGGTAGACTATGGCTACACCTTC.

The gene calls are TRBV20-1 and TRBJ2-3; 13 positions agree with TRBD2. CDR3 length: 18 residues. Germline trimming cut 1 base from V and 0 bases from J; bases unmatched to any gene: 7. Germline values: CDR1 DFQATT, CDR2 SNEGSKA (reference sequence). This chain's CDR3 is CSARGPTSGGRSTDTQYF. CDR3 coding DNA: TGCAGTGCTAGAGGTCCGACTAGCGGGGGGCGTAGCACAGATACGCAGTATTTT.

This chain links TRBV4-1 with TRBJ2-1; D tentatively reads TRBD1 or TRBD2 (5 bases each). The CDR3 extends over 14 amino acids. V was pared by 2 bases and J by 7 bases, with 12 bases between. Germline V lookup: CDR1 MGHRA, CDR2 YSYEKL. The CDR3 nucleotides read TGCGCCAGCAGCCAACGGACGGGGCGGAATGAGCAGTTCTTC. This translates into CASSQRTGRNEQFF.

This clonotype was observed many times. CDR3 loop: CASKRTSANTGELFF. CDR3 in DNA: TGTGCCAGCAAAAGGACTAGCGCGAACACCGGGGAGCTGTTTTTT. This chain links TRBV2 with TRBJ2-2; 9 positions match TRBD2. Germline CDR1 SNHLY, CDR2 FYNNEI. The CDR3 loop spans 15 amino acids. The ends lost 7 bases at V and 0 bases at J; junction bases unmatched: 3.

This clonotype was seen a few times. This chain connects TRBV6-2 or TRBV6-3 to TRBJ2-2; D remains unclear. Germline V gene data show CDR1 as MNHEY and CDR2 as SVGEGT. There are 14 residues in the CDR3. Trimming shortened V by 7 bases and J by 1 base, and 10 bases separated the two germline ends. CDR3 DNA sequence: TGTGCCAGCATCCGATCCCTGAACACCGGGGAGCTGTTTTTT. Its protein is CASIRSLNTGELFF.

V is TRBV14 and J is TRBJ2-3, with 8 bases fitting TRBD2. Trimming at V came to 4 bases and at J to 2 bases, leaving 5 bases not matched to a gene. The CDR3 is made up of 15 amino acids. CDR1 is SGHDN and CDR2 is FVKESK in the germline V gene. The CDR3, as DNA: TGTGCCAGCAGCCGCGGGCGGGGGGCCACAGATACGCAGTATTTT. The encoded protein is CASSRGRGATDTQYF.

In its sample, this clonotype was seen a few times. The chain employs TRBV5-1 and TRBJ2-1; TRBD2 is a possible D gene (6 bases). The V gene's germline CDR1 is SGHRS and CDR2 YFSETQ. The CDR3 has 15 residues. The ends were cut back, 5 bases at V and 7 bases at J, with 19 bases in the middle. The CDR3 here is CASSRAGTGANEQFF. The CDR3 DNA sequence: TGCGCCAGCAGTCGGGCGGGGACCGGAGCAAATGAGCAGTTCTTC.

The V and J genes are TRBV20-1 and TRBJ2-7; 8 positions match TRBD2. The V and J ends lost 4 bases and 12 bases, in that order; junction bases with no gene match: 8. The CDR3 contains 11 residues. From germline, CDR1 is DFQATT and CDR2 SNEGSKA (reference sequence). The CDR3 region has the DNA TGCAGTGCTACGGAGCGGGAGTCTCGGTACTTC. Protein: CSATERESRYF.